A single sample gave rise to the 4 T cell receptor beta chains below, sequenced in a study of radiation and T cells in renal cell carcinoma. Some clones are missing from TCRdb's copy, which holds only in-frame ones; the method was immunoSEQ multiplex PCR. The table has about 9,700 clones, around three fifths seen once. Treatment denoted: treatment-naive control, cytoreductive nephrectomy. The sample was tumor tissue, taken from a patient whose treatment was nephrectomy without radiotherapy. These receptors originate from a man aged 60 to 75 with renal cell carcinoma.

In its sample, this clone was seen a few times. This chain uses TRBV5-5 with TRBJ2-7; no clear D gene. CDR1 is SGHKS and CDR2 is YYEKEE in the germline V gene (reference sequence). This CDR3 region has 16 residues. The V gene lost 4 bases and the J gene lost 2 bases, with 19 bases spanning the gap. CDR3 sequence reads: CASSQDPDGGAYEQYF. In DNA form, the CDR3 reads TGTGCCAGCAGCCAAGACCCGGATGGTGGGGCCTACGAGCAGTACTTC.

V is TRBV9 and J is TRBJ2-5; a weak D match, TRBD1 (6 bases). V lost 0 bases, J lost 7 bases, and 13 bases lay in between. The CDR3 sequence is 14 residues long. CDR1 and CDR2 from the germline V gene are SGDLS and YYNGEE. CDR3 region: CASSVGQGIGTQYF. DNA of the CDR3: TGTGCCAGCAGCGTAGGCCAGGGGATAGGGACCCAGTACTTC.

In its sample, this clone was seen once. This chain connects TRBV4-1 to TRBJ1-5; possibly TRBD1 for D (6 bases). Germline V lookup: CDR1 MGHRA, CDR2 YSYEKL. CDR3 size: 17 residues. The V end was cut by 0 bases, the J end by 4 bases, with 16 bases between. The CDR3 protein is CASSQDPGSRGNQPQHF. CDR3 DNA sequence: TGCGCCAGCAGCCAAGATCCGGGGAGTAGGGGGAATCAGCCCCAGCATTTT.

For this clone: One end of the junction is discordant with germline, which a read error may explain. The chain is built from TRBV4-1 and TRBJ1-1; 9 nucleotides agree with TRBD1. The CDR3 runs to 16 residues. Germline values: CDR1 MGHRA, CDR2 YSYEKL. CDR3 bases: TGTGCCAGCAGCCAAGGTCCGGGACAGGGTTTGGCTGAAGCTTTCTTT. It yields the protein CASSQGPGQGLAEAFF.